Following are 30 T cell receptor beta chains from one sample sequenced in a study of blood T cell repertoires in COVID-19 (dated by TCRdb to the early 2020s). Receptor amplification or capture employed the immunoSEQ multiplex PCR assay. TCRdb obtained this table from immuneACCESS and retained in-frame rearrangements with V and J assigned. These tables miss some clones; where compared with another copy, unresolved V genes account for less than half of the shortfall, and the remainder is unexplained. The sample table lists roughly 320,000 clones, around 90% of them with a count of one. The top ten clonotypes cover over 1% of the sample. Sequenced: peripheral blood. The source is a man between 65 and 80 years old with acute or convalescent COVID-19.

This chain joins TRBV11-2 and TRBJ2-5; 13 bases map to TRBD2. CDR3 size: 16 residues. Germline V gene data show CDR1 as SGHAT and CDR2 as FQNNGV. The V and J ends lost 3 bases and 5 bases, in that order; junction bases with no gene match: 6. This chain's CDR3 is CASSFPLAGGKETQYF. DNA of the CDR3: TGTGCCAGCAGCTTCCCACTAGCGGGGGGGAAGGAGACCCAGTACTTC.

The V call is TRBV28, the J call TRBJ1-2; D possibly corresponds to TRBD1 (6 bases). This CDR3 is built from 12 residues. Germline V gene lookup returns CDR1 MDHEN and CDR2 SYDVKM. Between the trimmed V and J ends, which lost 6 bases and 7 bases, there was a span of 12 bases. CDR3 residues: CASRGAGSGYTF. For the CDR3, the DNA is TGTGCCAGCAGGGGGGCAGGGAGTGGCTACACCTTC.

The chain couples TRBV6-2 or TRBV6-3 to TRBJ1-4; no clear D gene. Per germline, CDR1 MNHEY and CDR2 SVGEGT. The CDR3 covers 15 residues. Trimming shortened V by 1 base and J by 2 bases, and 8 bases separated the two germline ends. The CDR3 sequence is CASSYYGLTNEKLFF. CDR3 nucleotides: TGTGCCAGCAGTTACTATGGGCTGACTAATGAAAAACTGTTTTTT.

The V and J genes are TRBV27 and TRBJ2-1; TRBD2 matches at 7 bases. Germline values: CDR1 MNHEY, CDR2 SMNVEV (reference sequence). The length of the CDR3 is 15 residues. The J segment lost 3 bases and the V segment lost 10 bases, leaving 12 bases of the junction unmatched. The CDR3 here is CATLNELADYNEQFF. The CDR3 region has the DNA TGTGCCACCCTAAACGAGCTAGCGGACTACAATGAGCAGTTCTTC.

The chain joins TRBV5-1 to TRBJ1-2; 7 bases align to TRBD1. V dropped 2 bases and J dropped 3; count of bases not matched to a gene: 4. Germline V gene data show CDR1 as SGHRS and CDR2 as YFSETQ. This CDR3 has 14 amino acids. The CDR3 loop reads CASSLQGIDYGYTF. CDR3 DNA: TGCGCCAGCAGCTTACAGGGGATCGACTATGGCTACACCTTC.

J is TRBJ2-3 and V is TRBV7-9; 10 nucleotides agree with TRBD2. The CDR3 has 15 amino acids. Per the germline V gene, CDR1 is SEHNR and CDR2 is FQNEAQ (reference sequence). V was pared by 6 bases and J by 5 bases, with 8 bases of the junction left unmatched. CDR3 amino acids: CASSHSGGLGDTQYF. CDR3 nucleotide sequence: TGTGCCAGCAGTCATAGCGGGGGGCTGGGAGATACGCAGTATTTT.

This chain uses TRBV6-2 or TRBV6-3 with TRBJ2-7; perhaps TRBD1 as D (5 bases). The germline V gene has CDR1 MNHEY and CDR2 SVGEGT. V gave up 0 bases and J gave up 4 bases, with 16 bases separating them. The CDR3 runs to 16 residues. The CDR3 coding sequence is TGTGCCAGCAGTTACTCAGGTCGAGGACACCAGTACGAGCAGTACTTC. This encodes CASSYSGRGHQYEQYF.

The chain uses TRBV7-8 and TRBJ2-5; 7 nucleotides match TRBD1. The CDR3 is made up of 15 amino acids. J lost 0 bases, V lost 4 bases, and 5 bases had no gene match. Germline CDR1 SGHVS, CDR2 FQNEAQ. Written as DNA, the CDR3 is TGTGCCAGCAGCTCCGGACAGGCGTACCAAGAGACCCAGTACTTC. Its translation is CASSSGQAYQETQYF. Combining the CDR3 with reference TRBV7-8 and TRBJ2-5 gives the whole variable domain GAGVSQSPRYKVAKRGQDVALRCDPISGHVSLFWYQQALGQGPEFLTYFQNEAQLDKSGLPSDRFFAERPEGSVSTLKIQRTQQEDSAVYLCASSSGQAYQETQYFGPGTRLLVL.

V and J are TRBV2 and TRBJ2-7; 10 bases align to TRBD1. The CDR3 extends over 13 amino acids. The junction had 5 bases not matched to a gene; V was cut back by 6 bases and J by 6 bases. Germline assignment: CDR1 SNHLY and CDR2 FYNNEI. The CDR3 sequence: CASRRRQGAEQYF. The CDR3 coding sequence is TGTGCCAGCAGGCGGCGACAGGGGGCCGAGCAGTACTTC.

The V and J genes are TRBV6-5 and TRBJ2-3; a possible D gene is TRBD2 (6 bases). V gave up 4 bases and J gave up 9 bases, with 20 bases separating them. The CDR3 is 15 residues long. In germline, CDR1 is MNHEY, CDR2 SVGAGI. Written as DNA, the CDR3 is TGTGCCAGCAGTTCTGGCCCGGAGGAGGGAGGCACGCAGTATTTT. Translation gives CASSSGPEEGGTQYF.

This CDR3 is CSASGFGGYEQYF. The CDR3 nucleotides read TGCAGTGCTAGTGGGTTCGGGGGCTACGAGCAGTACTTC. The rearrangement joins TRBV20-1 to TRBJ2-7; the D gene is possibly TRBD2 (6 bases). The CDR3 spans 13 residues. CDR1 is DFQATT and CDR2 is SNEGSKA in the germline V gene (reference sequence). Trimming pared 3 bases from V and 3 bases from J, leaving 12 bases between.

This clone was seen only once. This rearrangement joins TRBV19 to TRBJ2-3; possible D gene TRBD1, 6 bases. With 5 bases removed from V and 2 bases from J, the gap between germline ends came to 11 bases. This CDR3 comprises 14 residues. Germline V gene lookup returns CDR1 LNHDA and CDR2 SQIVND (reference sequence). CDR3 loop: CASSVGQTTDTQYF. CDR3 in DNA: TGTGCCAGTAGTGTAGGACAGACCACAGATACGCAGTATTTT.

The chain joins TRBV4-2 to TRBJ2-1; a possible D gene is TRBD1 (5 bases). The length of the CDR3 is 16 residues. Deletions cut 1 base from V and 4 bases from J, with 14 bases between. Germline loops: CDR1 LGHNA, CDR2 YNFKEQ. This chain's CDR3 is CASSQASGQGYNEQFF. As DNA, the CDR3 is TGTGCCAGCAGCCAAGCCTCTGGCCAGGGATACAATGAGCAGTTCTTC.

The chain employs TRBV7-2 and TRBJ2-7; 7 bases are shared with TRBD2. The CDR3 spans 15 residues. J was trimmed by 0 bases and V by 3 bases; bases with no gene match: 5. Germline CDR1 SGHTA, CDR2 FQGNSA. CDR3 DNA: TGTGCCAGCAGCTTTAAGCGGGATGCCTCCTACGAGCAGTACTTC. Translated: CASSFKRDASYEQYF.

This clone was detected only once. This chain joins TRBV7-9 and TRBJ2-1; 12 bases fit TRBD2. The V gene's germline CDR1 is SEHNR and CDR2 FQNEAQ (reference sequence). Trimming took 4 bases from V and 8 from J; bases not matched to a gene: 6. The CDR3 totals 15 residues. The CDR3 region has the DNA TGTGCCAGCAGCTCCTGGACTAGCGGGATCGATGAGCAGTTCTTC. Encoded protein: CASSSWTSGIDEQFF. Complete variable domain (other parts from reference TRBV7-9 and TRBJ2-1): DTGVSQNPRHKITKRGQNVTFRCDPISEHNRLYWYRQTLGQGPEFLTYFQNEAQLEKSRLLSDRFSAERPKGSFSTLEIQRTEQGDSAMYLCASSSWTSGIDEQFFGPGTRLTVL.

The chain recombines TRBV12-3 or TRBV12-4 with TRBJ1-5; no firm D call. V lost 2 bases to trimming and J lost 5 bases, with 7 bases between them. The CDR3 sequence is 13 residues long. CDR3: CASSLTADQPQHF. The CDR3 nucleotides read TGTGCCAGCAGTTTAACCGCAGATCAGCCCCAGCATTTT.

The chain is built from TRBV18 and TRBJ2-7, with D perhaps matching TRBD2 (5 bases). This CDR3 is 14 amino acids long. Trimming removed 2 bases from V and 7 bases from J, with 15 bases in between. Germline V gives CDR1 KGHSH, CDR2 LQKENI. The CDR3 sequence: CASSPVGLTVEQYF. In DNA form, the CDR3 reads TGTGCCAGCTCACCAGTCGGACTCACGGTGGAGCAGTACTTC.

The gene calls are TRBV18 and TRBJ2-1, with 11 bases fitting TRBD2. This CDR3 spans 14 amino acids. Unmatched junction bases numbered 3, after V lost 6 bases and J lost 5 bases. Per the germline V gene, CDR1 is KGHSH and CDR2 is LQKENI. The CDR3: CASSLAGGDNEQFF. The CDR3 DNA is TGTGCCAGCTCGCTAGCGGGGGGCGACAATGAGCAGTTCTTC.

The chain couples TRBV19 to TRBJ2-5; 10 nucleotides align to TRBD2. Germline CDR1 LNHDA, CDR2 SQIVND (reference sequence). V shed 3 bases and J 2 bases; nucleotides not matched to a gene: 12. This CDR3 is 18 amino acids long. CDR3 amino acids: CASSIRFSSGSLQETQYF. For the CDR3, the DNA is TGTGCCAGTAGTATTCGGTTCTCTAGCGGGAGTCTTCAAGAGACCCAGTACTTC.

The rearrangement joins TRBV9 to TRBJ1-5; 7 nucleotides agree with TRBD1. Germline CDR1 and CDR2: SGDLS and YYNGEE. The CDR3 is 13 amino acids. The trim removed 3 bases at V and 7 bases at J, leaving 4 bases unmatched. CDR3 sequence (DNA): TGTGCCAGCAGCGCAGGGGACAGCCAGCCCCAGCATTTT. It codes for CASSAGDSQPQHF.

V gene TRBV5-1 combines with J gene TRBJ1-1, with D possibly being TRBD1 (5 bases). The CDR3 has 14 residues. Trimming left V 2 bases short and J 4 bases short, with 12 bases between. Germline CDR1 is SGHRS and CDR2 is YFSETQ. The CDR3 DNA reads as TGCGCCAGCAGCTTTGAGGCCGGGGGCACTGAAGCTTTCTTT. Translated, it gives CASSFEAGGTEAFF.

This chain joins TRBV14 and TRBJ1-3, with 9 bases that match TRBD1. The length of the CDR3 is 15 residues. Germline V gene lookup returns CDR1 SGHDN and CDR2 FVKESK. V lost 6 bases and J lost 1; bases outside the gene matches: 4. The CDR3 loop reads CASSRQGGSGNTIYF. Here the CDR3 DNA reads TGTGCCAGCAGTCGACAGGGGGGATCTGGAAACACCATATATTTT.

The chain couples TRBV6-2 or TRBV6-3 to TRBJ1-6; D unclear. The CDR3 consists of 14 residues. From germline, CDR1 is MNHEY and CDR2 SVGEGT. V shed 2 bases and J shed 10 bases, with 12 bases lying between them. CDR3 nucleotides: TGTGCCAGCAGTTACGGATCGGGTTTCTCACCCCTCCACTTT. Translating it yields CASSYGSGFSPLHF.

The V and J genes are TRBV5-5 and TRBJ2-7; D unclear. Trimming stripped 0 bases from V and 2 bases from J, with 6 bases between. CDR1 is SGHKS and CDR2 is YYEKEE in the germline V gene (reference sequence). This CDR3 comprises 13 residues. CDR3 residues: CASSLGGTYEQYF. Written as DNA, the CDR3 is TGTGCCAGCAGCTTGGGAGGTACCTACGAGCAGTACTTC.

The chain employs TRBV19 and TRBJ1-5; D might be TRBD1 (5 bases). V was trimmed by 1 base and J by 3 bases, leaving 7 bases between them. Germline V CDR1 and CDR2: LNHDA, SQIVND (reference sequence). CDR3 length: 14 amino acids. The CDR3 sequence is CASSIVGVNQPQHF. CDR3 coding DNA: TGTGCCAGTAGTATAGTAGGGGTCAATCAGCCCCAGCATTTT.

The V and J genes are TRBV9 and TRBJ2-2, with TRBD1 matching over 7 bases. The germline V gene encodes CDR1 SGDLS and CDR2 YYNGEE. Trimming removed 3 bases from V and 4 bases from J; junction bases left unmatched: 6. The CDR3 runs to 15 residues. The CDR3 protein is CASSGYRGSTGELFF. The CDR3 DNA reads as TGTGCCAGCAGCGGATACAGGGGAAGCACCGGGGAGCTGTTTTTT.

DNA of the CDR3: TGCAGCGTTGAATCGGGGACATCGCCCCCCTATGGCTACACCTTC. This encodes CSVESGTSPPYGYTF. This chain joins TRBV29-1 and TRBJ1-2; the D gene is possibly TRBD1 (6 bases). Germline V gene sequence: CDR1 SQVTM, CDR2 ANQGSEA. The V end lost 2 bases, the J end lost 4 bases, and 17 bases lay between the germline ends. This CDR3 contains 15 residues.

The V gene is TRBV6-5, the J gene TRBJ1-3, with D unresolved. Germline V gives CDR1 MNHEY, CDR2 SVGAGI. Trimming left V 6 bases short and J 2 bases short, with 14 bases between. The CDR3 covers 15 residues. CDR3 in DNA: TGTGCCAGCAGCCGCAGGCAAATGACTGGAAACACCATATATTTT. This encodes CASSRRQMTGNTIYF.

The chain uses TRBV7-7 and TRBJ2-2; TRBD2 might be the D (6 bases). The germline CDR1 and CDR2 sequences are SSHAT and FNYEAQ (reference sequence). Trimming shortened V by 3 bases and J by 3 bases, and 11 bases separated the two germline ends. This CDR3 is built from 15 residues. The CDR3 is CASSLGGIDTGELFF. Here the CDR3 DNA reads TGTGCCAGCAGCTTGGGGGGTATTGACACCGGGGAGCTGTTTTTT.

This clone appeared once. This chain uses TRBV4-3 with TRBJ2-4; 7 bases match TRBD2. Germline CDR1 LGHNA, CDR2 YSLEER. V trimming: 0 bases; J trimming: 7 bases; junction bases outside the gene matches: 3. This CDR3 is 14 amino acids long. CDR3 protein: CASSQDEGGNIQYF. The CDR3 nucleotides are TGCGCCAGCAGCCAAGATGAGGGAGGGAACATTCAGTACTTC.